These 15 T cell receptor beta chains share one sample of origin, sequenced in a study of long-term antiretroviral therapy in people with HIV. Survey-level immunoSEQ v3.0 assays were run. Assay: immunoSEQ multiplex PCR; the TCRdb copy retains only in-frame clones and omits some. Of tens of thousands of clones listed, about 90% are singletons. The sequencing used unsorted PBMCs, collected almost 4.6 years after starting antiretroviral therapy. These receptors were taken from a man younger than 40 with HIV.

The J gene is TRBJ1-3, the V gene TRBV28, with TRBD1 as a possible D gene (6 bases). The germline CDR1 and CDR2 sequences are MDHEN and SYDVKM. The V and J ends lost 6 bases and 2 bases respectively, with 20 bases between them. This CDR3 region has 17 residues. The CDR3 reads CASSPPGWGPTGNTIYF. CDR3 nucleotides: TGTGCCAGCAGCCCACCCGGCTGGGGGCCCACTGGAAACACCATATATTTT.

This CDR3 is CASSGISGRATYNEQFF. DNA for the CDR3: TGTGCCAGCAGCGGGATTAGCGGGAGGGCCACGTACAATGAGCAGTTCTTC. The V and J genes are TRBV27 and TRBJ2-1, with 11 bases aligning to TRBD2. CDR3 length: 17 amino acids. CDR1 and CDR2 from the germline V gene are MNHEY and SMNVEV (reference sequence). V gave up 6 bases and J gave up 4 bases; unmatched junction bases: 11.

This clone was observed once. This chain joins TRBV4-3 and TRBJ1-1, with a weak D call TRBD1 (5 bases). This CDR3 contains 15 residues. V lost 2 bases to trimming and J lost 1 base, with 11 bases between them. Germline CDR1 is LGHNA and CDR2 is YSLEER. The CDR3, as DNA: TGCGCCAGCAGCCAATTTCGACAGTGGAACACTGAAGCTTTCTTT. This translates into CASSQFRQWNTEAFF.

In DNA, the CDR3 is TGTGCCAGCAGCATCTCGGGACAGGGGGCCGAGACCCAGTACTTC. Translating gives CASSISGQGAETQYF. The chain has TRBV7-9 and TRBJ2-5; TRBD1 matches 12 bases. V lost 5 bases, J lost 5 bases, and 6 bases stayed unmatched. There are 15 residues in the CDR3. CDR1 SEHNR and CDR2 FQNEAQ come from the germline V gene (reference sequence).

This rearrangement joins TRBV2 to TRBJ2-1; TRBD2 might be the D (5 bases). Germline V gene data show CDR1 as SNHLY and CDR2 as FYNNEI. The CDR3 extends over 17 amino acids. The V gene lost 2 bases and the J gene lost 3 bases, with 17 bases spanning the gap. The CDR3 region has the DNA TGTGCCAGCAGTGAACAGAGAGAAGCGGATCACTACAATGAGCAGTTCTTC. It yields the protein CASSEQREADHYNEQFF. The entire variable domain, with the rest obtained from reference TRBV2 and TRBJ2-1, is as follows: EPEVTQTPSHQVTQMGQEVILRCVPISNHLYFYWYRQILGQKVEFLVSFYNNEISEKSEIFDDQFSVERPDGSNFTLKIRSTKLEDSAMYFCASSEQREADHYNEQFFGPGTRLTVL.

J is TRBJ2-5 and V is TRBV5-4; D ambiguous. Germline loops: CDR1 SGHNT, CDR2 YYREEE (reference sequence). V was cut by 0 bases and J by 5 bases, with 11 bases left in between. The CDR3 is 14 residues long. As DNA, the CDR3 is TGTGCCAGCAGCTTGGTGCAGGTCGATGAGACCCAGTACTTC. Protein product: CASSLVQVDETQYF.

This clone was observed once. The chain combines TRBV2 with TRBJ1-5; no clear D. There are 14 residues in the CDR3. Trimming removed 4 bases at V and 3 bases at J, with 10 bases between. CDR1 and CDR2 (germline): SNHLY, FYNNEI. The CDR3 region has the DNA TGTGCCAGCAGTGTGACCAGGTTCAATCAGCCCCAGCATTTT. Translated, it gives CASSVTRFNQPQHF.

The genes are TRBV10-3 and TRBJ1-1; D is unresolved. V lost 3 bases and J 5 bases, leaving 19 bases between the germline ends. Germline V gene data show CDR1 as ENHRY and CDR2 as SYGVKD. The length of the CDR3 is 16 residues. CDR3 sequence (DNA): TGTGCCATCAGTGATCCTCCCACCGGTATCGGTACTGAAGCTTTCTTT. Its translation is CAISDPPTGIGTEAFF.

This clone was found a few times. The chain links TRBV15 to TRBJ1-6, with D unresolved. The germline V gene has CDR1 LNHNV and CDR2 YYDKDF (reference sequence). This CDR3 comprises 15 residues. The ends were cut back, 0 bases at V and 0 bases at J, with 3 bases in the middle. CDR3 nucleotide sequence: TGTGCCACCAGCAGAGATAGCTCCTATAATTCACCCCTCCACTTT. Its translation is CATSRDSSYNSPLHF.

V gene TRBV29-1 combines with J gene TRBJ2-5; 7 nucleotides line up with TRBD2. Germline values: CDR1 SQVTM, CDR2 ANQGSEA. Trimming took 0 bases from V and 2 from J; bases not matched to a gene: 6. The CDR3 spans 15 residues. This CDR3 is CSVEDPGGIQETQYF. CDR3 coding DNA: TGCAGCGTTGAAGACCCCGGGGGGATTCAAGAGACCCAGTACTTC. The full variable domain, its missing parts supplied by reference TRBV29-1 and TRBJ2-5, is SAVISQKPSRDICQRGTSLTIQCQVDSQVTMMFWYRQQPGQSLTLIATANQGSEATYESGFVIDKFPISRPNLTFSTLTVSNMSPEDSSIYLCSVEDPGGIQETQYFGPGTRLLVL.

The chain has TRBV11-2 and TRBJ2-4; D perhaps matches TRBD1 (6 bases). Germline CDR1 is SGHAT and CDR2 is FQNNGV. V lost 7 bases and J lost 8, with 18 bases in between. This CDR3 has 14 amino acids. CDR3 sequence (DNA): TGTGCCAGCACCCTAAGCCCGGGACACCACATTCAGTACTTC. Amino acid sequence: CASTLSPGHHIQYF.

This chain connects TRBV2 to TRBJ2-3, with D unclear. Trimming shortened V by 3 bases and J by 0 bases, and 7 bases separated the two germline ends. CDR1 and CDR2 (germline): SNHLY, FYNNEI. This CDR3 contains 14 residues. CDR3 DNA sequence: TGTGCCAGCAGTGAGTTCTCTAGCACAGATACGCAGTATTTT. Translating gives CASSEFSSTDTQYF.

The V and J genes are TRBV9 and TRBJ2-7, with D unresolved. This CDR3 region has 14 residues. CDR1 is SGDLS and CDR2 is YYNGEE in the germline V gene. V dropped 0 bases and J dropped 6 bases, with 13 bases sitting between them. Written as DNA, the CDR3 is TGTGCCAGCAGCGTAGGAGGCGCTCGCCCCGAGCAGTACTTC. Translating it yields CASSVGGARPEQYF. Looking up the rest from reference TRBV9 and TRBJ2-7 gives the full variable domain: DSGVTQTPKHLITATGQRVTLRCSPRSGDLSVYWYQQSLDQGLQFLIQYYNGEERAKGNILERFSAQQFPDLHSELNLSSLELGDSALYFCASSVGGARPEQYFGPGTRLTVT.

This chain connects TRBV5-4 to TRBJ2-7, with 7 bases that match TRBD1. With 5 bases clipped from V and 2 bases from J, the junction kept 7 bases outside the gene matches. The germline gives CDR1 SGHNT, CDR2 YYREEE (reference sequence). CDR3 length: 14 amino acids. The CDR3 sequence: CASRWGQLTYEQYF. The CDR3 coding sequence is TGTGCCAGCAGGTGGGGACAGCTGACCTACGAGCAGTACTTC.

The V and J genes are TRBV7-9 and TRBJ2-7, with D perhaps given as TRBD1 or TRBD2 (5 bases each). The V end lost 7 bases, the J end lost 5 bases, and 12 bases lay between the germline ends. This CDR3 is built from 12 residues. Germline CDR1 SEHNR, CDR2 FQNEAQ (reference sequence). CDR3 residues: CASTPGPDEQYF. Here the CDR3 DNA reads TGTGCCAGCACCCCGGGGCCTGACGAGCAGTACTTC.